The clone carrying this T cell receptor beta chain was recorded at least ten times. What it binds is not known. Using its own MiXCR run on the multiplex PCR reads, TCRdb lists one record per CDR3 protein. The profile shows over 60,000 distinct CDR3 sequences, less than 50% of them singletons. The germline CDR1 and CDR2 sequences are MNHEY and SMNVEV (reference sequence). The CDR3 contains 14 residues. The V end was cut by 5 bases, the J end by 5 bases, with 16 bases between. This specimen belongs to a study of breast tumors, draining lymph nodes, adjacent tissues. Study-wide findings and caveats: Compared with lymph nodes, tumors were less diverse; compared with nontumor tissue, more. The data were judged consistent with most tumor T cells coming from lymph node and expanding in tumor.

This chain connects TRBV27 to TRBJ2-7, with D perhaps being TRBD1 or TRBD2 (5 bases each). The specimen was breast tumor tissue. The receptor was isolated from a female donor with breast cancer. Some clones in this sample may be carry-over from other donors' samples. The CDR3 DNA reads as TGTGCCAGCAGTCAACCCGAGGGACGGCACGAGCAGTACTTC. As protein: CASSQPEGRHEQYF.